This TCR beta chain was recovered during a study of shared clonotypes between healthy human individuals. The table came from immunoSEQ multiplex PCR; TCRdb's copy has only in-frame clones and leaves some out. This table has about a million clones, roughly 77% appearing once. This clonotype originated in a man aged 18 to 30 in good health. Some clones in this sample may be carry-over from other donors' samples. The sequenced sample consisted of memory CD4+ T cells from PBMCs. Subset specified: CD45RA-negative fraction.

The CDR3 region is CASSLAVGTEAFF. CDR3 in DNA: TGCGCCAGCAGCTTGGCTGTAGGGACTGAAGCTTTCTTT. This chain uses TRBV5-1 with TRBJ1-1, with D unclear. This CDR3 spans 13 amino acids. Deletions cut 0 bases from V and 5 bases from J, with 8 bases between. Germline V CDR1 and CDR2: SGHRS, YFSETQ.